Following are 30 T cell receptor beta chains from one sample sequenced in a study of OX40 agonist ivuxolimab in advanced cancers. Some clones are missing from TCRdb's copy, which holds only in-frame ones; the method was immunoSEQ multiplex PCR. Among tens of thousands of clones listed, 75% to 95% were seen once. The input for sequencing was CD4+ or CD8+ T cells sorted from blood, taken in a trial of the OX40 agonist ivuxolimab. All receptors derive from an adult with an advanced solid tumor such as melanoma, head and neck, liver or kidney cancer.

The V call is TRBV7-8, the J call TRBJ2-7; 7 bases agree with TRBD2. The CDR3 runs 12 residues. The ends lost 5 bases at V and 7 bases at J; junction bases unmatched: 5. From germline, CDR1 is SGHVS and CDR2 FQNEAQ. The CDR3 loop is CASSPSGGEQYF. The CDR3 nucleotides are TGTGCCAGCAGCCCCTCGGGGGGAGAGCAGTACTTC.

CDR3 sequence: CASSGAIPKSYEQYF. In nucleotides, the CDR3 is TGTGCCAGCAGTGGAGCCATCCCGAAAAGCTACGAGCAGTACTTC. The chain couples TRBV28 to TRBJ2-7; D remains unclear. This CDR3 region has 15 residues. Trimming removed 5 bases at V and 3 bases at J, with 17 bases between. Germline V gene sequence: CDR1 MDHEN, CDR2 SYDVKM.

The rearrangement joins TRBV29-1 to TRBJ2-5; D is possibly TRBD1 or TRBD2 (7 bases each). The CDR3 is 13 residues long. Germline values: CDR1 SQVTM, CDR2 ANQGSEA. V was trimmed by 8 bases and J by 4 bases, leaving 17 bases between them. The CDR3 is CSFRGGWGETQYF. CDR3 nucleotide sequence: TGCAGCTTCAGGGGGGGATGGGGAGAGACCCAGTACTTC.

The rearrangement joins TRBV10-3 to TRBJ2-3; the D is unclear. CDR3 length: 13 amino acids. CDR1 and CDR2 (germline): ENHRY, SYGVKD. Between the trimmed V and J ends, which lost 6 bases and 0 bases, there was a span of 7 bases. The CDR3 DNA is TGTGCCATCAGAGACCAGAGCACAGATACGCAGTATTTT. Translated: CAIRDQSTDTQYF.

This chain connects TRBV7-9 to TRBJ2-5; 15 bases map to TRBD2. The CDR3 has 16 residues. After removal of 4 bases from V and 5 bases from J, the junction contained 5 bases not matched to a gene. CDR1 is SEHNR, CDR2 FQNEAQ, per germline (reference sequence). The CDR3 DNA reads TGTGCCAGCAGCTCCGGACTAGCGGGAGGGAGTGAGACCCAGTACTTC. It is translated as CASSSGLAGGSETQYF.

Of note for this clone: The sample has other DNA sequences that encode this CDR3 too. This chain joins TRBV5-1 and TRBJ1-5; D is ambiguous. The germline V gene has CDR1 SGHRS and CDR2 YFSETQ. V dropped 4 bases and J dropped 4 bases, with 12 bases sitting between them. The CDR3 totals 14 residues. This CDR3 reads CASSPDGDNQPQHF. Written as DNA, the CDR3 is TGCGCCAGCAGCCCGGACGGAGATAATCAGCCCCAGCATTTT.

The chain couples TRBV19 to TRBJ1-1; D remains unclear. Germline loops: CDR1 LNHDA, CDR2 SQIVND (reference sequence). The CDR3 extends over 13 amino acids. The ends were cut back, 6 bases at V and 8 bases at J, with 16 bases in the middle. CDR3 amino acids: CASRVRDTVEAFF. The CDR3 region has the DNA TGTGCCAGTAGGGTTCGAGACACGGTAGAAGCTTTCTTT.

This chain joins TRBV4-1 and TRBJ1-5, with unresolved D. From germline, CDR1 is MGHRA and CDR2 YSYEKL. V lost 0 bases to trimming and J lost 3 bases, with 6 bases between them. This CDR3 has 14 residues. CDR3 region: CASSQEGTNQPQHF. As DNA, the CDR3 is TGCGCCAGCAGCCAAGAAGGCACCAATCAGCCCCAGCATTTT.

V is TRBV27 and J is TRBJ2-7; D is uncertain. CDR1 and CDR2 (germline): MNHEY, SMNVEV (reference sequence). Deletions cut 7 bases from V and 0 bases from J, with 13 bases between. This CDR3 is built from 14 residues. This CDR3 is CASKRMTGSYEQYF. CDR3 DNA sequence: TGTGCCAGCAAAAGGATGACCGGCTCCTACGAGCAGTACTTC.

J is TRBJ1-2 and V is TRBV28, with a weak D call TRBD1 (5 bases). Between the trimmed V and J ends, which lost 5 bases and 0 bases, there was a span of 7 bases. This CDR3 contains 13 residues. Germline V gives CDR1 MDHEN, CDR2 SYDVKM. The chain's CDR3 is CASSTGPNYGYTF. The CDR3 region has the DNA TGTGCCAGCAGTACAGGTCCTAACTATGGCTACACCTTC.

The J gene is TRBJ1-1, the V gene TRBV27; D gene ambiguous. Trimming removed 0 bases from V and 1 base from J, with 9 bases in between. CDR1 is MNHEY, CDR2 SMNVEV, per germline (reference sequence). The CDR3 consists of 15 residues. This CDR3 is CASSLSGQANTEAFF. CDR3 DNA: TGTGCCAGCAGTTTATCAGGTCAGGCGAACACTGAAGCTTTCTTT.

The chain's CDR3 is CASLTGTGTTYEQYF. CDR3 DNA sequence: TGTGCCTCCCTTACGGGGACCGGGACTACCTACGAGCAGTACTTC. This chain links TRBV10-3 with TRBJ2-7; 7 bases align to TRBD2. Trimming removed 11 bases from V and 2 bases from J; junction bases left unmatched: 15. The CDR3 spans 15 residues. Germline CDR1 reads ENHRY; CDR2 reads SYGVKD.

The chain links TRBV18 to TRBJ1-5, with D tentatively TRBD1 (5 bases). Germline V gene data show CDR1 as KGHSH and CDR2 as LQKENI. V was clipped by 4 bases and J by 6 bases, with 19 bases between them. This CDR3 contains 16 residues. The DNA of the CDR3 is TGTGCCAGCTCACAATCGCAGGAGGCGGGGGGTCAGCCCCAGCATTTT. This encodes CASSQSQEAGGQPQHF.

The chain joins TRBV9 to TRBJ2-2, with unresolved D. This CDR3 has 12 residues. Trimming left V 0 bases short and J 7 bases short, with 4 bases between. Germline lookup yields CDR1 SGDLS and CDR2 YYNGEE. The CDR3, as DNA: TGTGCCAGCAGCGTAGCCGTCGGGGAGCTGTTTTTT. It specifies CASSVAVGELFF.

The count of this clone is one. The genes are TRBV5-4 and TRBJ2-1; 8 bases are a match to TRBD1. The V gene end was trimmed by 4 bases and the J gene end by 6 bases; junction bases not matched to a gene: 15. CDR1 is SGHNT, CDR2 YYREEE, per germline (reference sequence). The CDR3 sequence is 17 residues long. Here the CDR3 DNA reads TGTGCCAGCAGCCCAAACGCCGGGACAGGCATCAGCAATGAGCAGTTCTTC. Translated, it gives CASSPNAGTGISNEQFF.

The chain couples TRBV7-9 to TRBJ2-5; 10 positions agree with TRBD2. There are 16 residues in the CDR3. After removal of 6 bases from V and 0 bases from J, the junction contained 7 bases not matched to a gene. CDR1 is SEHNR and CDR2 is FQNEAQ in the germline V gene (reference sequence). The CDR3 loop reads CASRPSLAGYQETQYF. CDR3 bases: TGTGCCAGCAGGCCGTCACTAGCGGGGTACCAAGAGACCCAGTACTTC.

The chain is built from TRBV11-2 and TRBJ1-3, with TRBD1 as a possible D gene (5 bases). This CDR3 region has 15 residues. Deletions cut 4 bases from V and 2 bases from J, with 12 bases between. Germline V CDR1 and CDR2: SGHAT, FQNNGV. As DNA, the CDR3 is TGTGCCAGCAGCTCCGGGACCTTCACTGGAAACACCATATATTTT. It specifies CASSSGTFTGNTIYF.

The V gene is TRBV6-6, the J gene TRBJ1-4; possible D gene TRBD1, 6 bases. Germline V gene data show CDR1 as MNHNY and CDR2 as SVGAGI (reference sequence). This CDR3 spans 12 amino acids. V was cut by 6 bases and J by 8 bases, with 10 bases left in between. The CDR3 DNA follows: TGTGCCAGCAGAACAGGGAACGAAAAACTGTTTTTT. This translates into CASRTGNEKLFF.

The V call is TRBV27, the J call TRBJ2-7, with 9 positions matching TRBD1. Unmatched junction bases numbered 2, after V lost 6 bases and J lost 2 bases. The CDR3 is made up of 13 amino acids. Per the germline V gene, CDR1 is MNHEY and CDR2 is SMNVEV (reference sequence). CDR3 in DNA: TGTGCCAGCAGGAGACAGGGGGCCTACGAGCAGTACTTC. This sequence encodes CASRRQGAYEQYF.

CDR3 residues: CAISESGGNQPQHF. The CDR3 DNA follows: TGTGCCATCAGTGAGTCTGGAGGGAATCAGCCCCAGCATTTT. The rearrangement links TRBV10-3 to TRBJ1-5; D not resolved. V shed 0 bases and J shed 4 bases, with 7 bases lying between them. CDR1 and CDR2 from the germline V gene are ENHRY and SYGVKD. The CDR3 covers 14 residues.

The chain combines TRBV5-1 with TRBJ2-3, with a weak D call TRBD2 (6 bases). CDR1 SGHRS and CDR2 YFSETQ come from the germline V gene. The CDR3 sequence is 16 residues long. The ends were cut back, 4 bases at V and 0 bases at J, with 15 bases in the middle. The DNA for the CDR3 is TGCGCCAGCAGCCCCTTAGAGGCGGGAAGCACAGATACGCAGTATTTT. Protein sequence: CASSPLEAGSTDTQYF.

V and J are TRBV6-6 and TRBJ2-7; 10 bases agree with TRBD2. CDR3 length: 15 residues. Germline V lookup: CDR1 MNHNY, CDR2 SVGAGI (reference sequence). J was trimmed by 7 bases and V by 7 bases; bases with no gene match: 13. CDR3 nucleotide sequence: TGTGCCAGCAATCAAGGACTAGCGGAAGGATGGGAGCAGTACTTC. The encoded protein is CASNQGLAEGWEQYF.

The DNA of the CDR3 is TGCGCCAGCAGCCGAGGGGTTGAGACCCAGTACTTC. As protein: CASSRGVETQYF. The V gene is TRBV5-1, the J gene TRBJ2-5, with D possibly called TRBD1 or TRBD2 (5 bases each). Trimming pared 4 bases from V and 5 bases from J, leaving 9 bases between. The CDR3 has 12 amino acids. The germline V gene has CDR1 SGHRS and CDR2 YFSETQ.

This clone was observed a handful of times. The V gene is TRBV7-9, the J gene TRBJ1-1; D call uncertain. This CDR3 is built from 14 residues. V was cut by 7 bases and J by 1 base, with 13 bases left in between. Germline CDR1 SEHNR, CDR2 FQNEAQ (reference sequence). The CDR3 is CASKVERQNTEAFF. The CDR3 DNA is TGTGCCAGCAAAGTCGAAAGGCAGAACACTGAAGCTTTCTTT.

The CDR3 DNA reads as TGTGCCAGCTCGGACAGGGCCTCCATGAACACTGAAGCTTTCTTT. Translation gives CASSDRASMNTEAFF. The chain is built from TRBV18 and TRBJ1-1; 8 bases fit TRBD1. The CDR3 runs 15 residues. CDR1 is KGHSH and CDR2 is LQKENI in the germline V gene. V lost 6 bases and J lost 0; bases outside the gene matches: 6.

This clone came up once. The V gene is TRBV28, the J gene TRBJ2-7, with a tentative D call TRBD1 (5 bases). CDR1 and CDR2 from the germline V gene are MDHEN and SYDVKM. The CDR3 consists of 15 residues. Trimming took 10 bases from V and 0 from J, leaving 19 bases between them. The CDR3 DNA is TGTGCCACGTTGGGGCCTGCGGAAACCTCCTACGAGCAGTACTTC. Its translation is CATLGPAETSYEQYF. Filled out from reference TRBV28 and TRBJ2-7, the complete variable domain reads DVKVTQSSRYLVKRTGEKVFLECVQDMDHENMFWYRQDPGLGLRLIYFSYDVKMKEKGDIPEGYSVSREKKERFSLILESASTNQTSMYLCATLGPAETSYEQYFGPGTRLTVT.

V usage is TRBV14 and J usage is TRBJ2-1; TRBD2 agrees at 14 bases. The CDR3 consists of 16 residues. The germline V gene has CDR1 SGHDN and CDR2 FVKESK. Trimming at V came to 1 base and at J to 4 bases, leaving 0 bases not matched to a gene. The chain's CDR3 is CASSQGLAGGYNEQFF. Here the CDR3 DNA reads TGTGCCAGCAGCCAAGGACTAGCGGGAGGGTACAATGAGCAGTTCTTC.

The chain employs TRBV5-1 and TRBJ2-3, with 12 bases aligning to TRBD1. Germline V gives CDR1 SGHRS, CDR2 YFSETQ. V trimming: 7 bases; J trimming: 6 bases; junction bases outside the gene matches: 6. The CDR3 covers 14 residues. Here the CDR3 reads CASQPGQGADTQYF. CDR3 in DNA: TGCGCCAGCCAACCGGGACAGGGGGCTGATACGCAGTATTTT.

CDR3 region: CASSERSQGRNTIYF. CDR3 DNA sequence: TGTGCCAGCAGTGAACGCAGCCAGGGCCGAAACACCATATATTTT. The J gene is TRBJ1-3, the V gene TRBV6-1; possible D gene TRBD1, 5 bases. Germline CDR1 is MNHNS and CDR2 is SASEGT. V shed 2 bases and J shed 5 bases, with 13 bases lying between them. The CDR3 runs to 15 residues.

The chain uses TRBV5-6 and TRBJ2-1; 12 bases are shared with TRBD1. This CDR3 contains 14 residues. The germline V gene has CDR1 SGHDT and CDR2 YYEEEE. Trimming cost V 3 bases and J 10 bases; bases outside gene matches: 5. CDR3 in amino acids: CASSWGQGAREQFF. For the CDR3, the DNA is TGTGCCAGCAGCTGGGGACAGGGGGCAAGGGAGCAGTTCTTC.